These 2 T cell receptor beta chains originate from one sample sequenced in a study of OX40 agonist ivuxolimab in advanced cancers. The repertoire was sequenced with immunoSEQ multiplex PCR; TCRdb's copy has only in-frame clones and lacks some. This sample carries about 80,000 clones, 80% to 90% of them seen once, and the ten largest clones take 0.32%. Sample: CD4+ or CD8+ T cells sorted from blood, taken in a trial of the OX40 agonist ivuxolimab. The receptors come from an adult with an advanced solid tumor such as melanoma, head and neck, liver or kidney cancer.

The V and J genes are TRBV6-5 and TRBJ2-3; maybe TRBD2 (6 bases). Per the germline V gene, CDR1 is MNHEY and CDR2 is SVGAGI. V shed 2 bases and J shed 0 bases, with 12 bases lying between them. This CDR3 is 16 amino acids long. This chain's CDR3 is CASSYGAGTSTDTQYF. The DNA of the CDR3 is TGTGCCAGCAGTTACGGGGCGGGGACTAGCACAGATACGCAGTATTTT.

CDR3 in DNA: TGTGCCAGCTCACCACCCGCGGCAGCCGGGGAGCTGTTTTTT. Amino acid sequence: CASSPPAAAGELFF. V is TRBV18 and J is TRBJ2-2; D is undetermined. Trimming took 0 bases from V and 6 from J, leaving 8 bases between them. Germline loops: CDR1 KGHSH, CDR2 LQKENI. This CDR3 region has 14 residues.